This record covers a single T cell receptor beta chain. The clone's antigen remains unknown. No base-level quality is on record; no much larger clone is a single base apart. Using the deep immunoSEQ assay, multiplex PCR amplified TCR CDR3 regions from genomic DNA. Extracted genomic DNA from each cell subset was distributed evenly across all wells of several immunoSEQ 96-well plates, and each plate was treated as a replicate. For sorted subsets, 200 to 250 ng genomic DNA, equal to tens of thousands of T cell genomes, was loaded into each replicate PCR. The purified libraries were quantified using a Qubit 3.0 fluorometer, sized with a Bioanalyzer 2100, and then quantified again using the KAPA Library Quantification kit. Every immunoSEQ 96-well plate was sequenced on a dedicated single-read 150-cycle Illumina NextSeq 550 flow cell. Regarding the original processing steps: Because the immunoSEQ output included only junctional sequences and no quality scores, the filtering could not be the same as the filtering used for full-length reads. Sequences were annotated with PyIR, a Python wrapper for IgBLAST v1.9, and V/J genes and CDR3 were assigned using IMGT germline references. Any read was removed if the V/J assignment was weak (E-value above 1e-6), the CDR3 was missing, or the read contained stop codons, out-of-frame junctions, or ambiguous translated residues. V3J clonotypes were defined as sequences sharing an identical inferred V gene, J gene, and CDR3 amino acid sequence. To compute the percentage overlap between repertoires, the number of shared unique clonotypes was divided by the size of the smaller repertoire. RTK rarefaction, the Chao1 estimator, and Recon v2.1 estimates of unobserved clonotypes were used to assess repertoire richness. For all TCRbeta clonotypes obtained by the gDNA method from a few donors, generation probabilities were computed with OLGA. TCRdb re-hosts the immuneACCESS table, in-frame sequences only. Its copies lack some clones; in the studies checked, an unresolved V gene accounts for under half of them, and the cause for the rest is not known. V and J calls and clone size are given by that table; D and trimming were obtained from the DNA. The sample contains over 2,000,000 clones, around 95% of them found a single time. More than 1.5% of the sample goes to the ten largest clones.

These data come from a study of shared clonotypes between healthy human individuals (dated by TCRdb to the early 2020s). With respect to the entire study: Two women and a few men aged 18 to 49 years were included in the cohort. For each donor, three plates each were used for CD4 naive and CD4 memory, two plates were used for CD8 naive, and one plate was used for CD8 memory. The study deeply sequenced blood TCR repertoires of five healthy adults to estimate repertoire size and the extent of clonotype sharing between individuals. Libraries were prepared and TCR repertoires were sequenced by different laboratories using diverse techniques, in order to increase sequencing depth and limit assay-specific biases. Between about 0.94 and 8.9 billion PBMCs per donor were obtained by leukapheresis.

Overall study results and their limits: Pairwise subsampling led to the expectation that sequencing depth would affect the degree of clonotype sharing among donors. Larger estimated clonotype richness was generally found for naive subsets than for memory subsets. Incomplete sequencing was indicated by rarefaction of sorted-subset datasets, despite the large sequencing depth. Higher generation probabilities were observed for clonotypes shared by all four sorted-subset donors than for non-shared clonotypes. The genetic and exposure-history diversity represented was limited by the small number of donors. When four donors were compared, the shared fraction of clonotypes was 5% to 6.5% for naive CD4, 3% to 4% for naive CD8, about 2.5% for memory CD4, and 0.4% for memory CD8. Sampling was restricted to blood, and TCR repertoires in tissues likely differ from the TCR repertoires found in blood.

CD8 naive samples were obtained by positive selection for CCR7 among CD45RO-negative cells, yielding a CD45RA+CCR7+ population from which TemRA cells were excluded. Healthy HIV-negative adults with no recently reported acute infections or vaccinations were included as donors. Only Caucasian adults living in Nashville, Tennessee, USA were represented among the donors. Blood was obtained by leukapheresis, after which PBMCs were separated by Ficoll-Histopaque density gradient centrifugation and cryopreserved in liquid nitrogen vapor phase. Analytical flow cytometry was used to check the purity and quantity of every magnetically sorted T cell population. Genomic DNA was isolated from every sorted fraction and measured by UV absorbance on a Nanodrop 2000c. Including the terminal cysteine and phenylalanine, the CDR3 comprises 13 residues. CDR3 DNA is the only sequence kept; it has 39 bases, read in frame from the first base. Between the V and J ends, shortened by 6 bases and 2 bases respectively, the junction contains 10 bases. The germline V gene supplies CDR1 MNHEY and CDR2 SVGAGI.

The receptor's source is a man aged 18 to 29 in good health. Some clones in this sample may be carry-over from other donors' samples. Recombination linked TRBV6-5 to TRBJ2-5, with a weak D call of TRBD1 (5 bases match). Sample: naive CD8+ T cells from PBMCs. The cell subset or site label, read with the paper, signifies: CD45RA+CCR7+. This receptor has the CDR3 CASSDRTQETQYF. In nucleotide form, the sequence is TGTGCCAGCAGCGACCGGACACAAGAGACCCAGTACTTC.